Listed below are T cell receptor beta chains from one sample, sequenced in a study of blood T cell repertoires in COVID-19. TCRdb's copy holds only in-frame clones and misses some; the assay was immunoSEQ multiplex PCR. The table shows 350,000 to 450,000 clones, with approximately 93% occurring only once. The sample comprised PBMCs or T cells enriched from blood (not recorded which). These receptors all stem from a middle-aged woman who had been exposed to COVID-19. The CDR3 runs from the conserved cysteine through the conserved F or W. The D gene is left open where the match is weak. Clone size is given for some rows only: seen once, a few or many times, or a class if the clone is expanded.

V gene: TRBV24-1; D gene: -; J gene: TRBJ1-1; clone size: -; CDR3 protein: CATSDPDSEAFF; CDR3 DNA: TGTGCCACCAGTGACCCGGACAGTGAAGCTTTCTTT
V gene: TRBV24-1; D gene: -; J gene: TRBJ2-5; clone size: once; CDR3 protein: CATSAGHQGKETQYF; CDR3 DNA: TGTGCCACCAGTGCTGGGCATCAGGGGAAGGAGACCCAGTACTTC
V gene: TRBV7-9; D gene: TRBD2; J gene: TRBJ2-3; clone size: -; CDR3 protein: CASSSPGLAGLADTQYF; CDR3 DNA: TGTGCCAGCAGCTCACCGGGACTAGCGGGATTGGCAGATACGCAGTATTTT
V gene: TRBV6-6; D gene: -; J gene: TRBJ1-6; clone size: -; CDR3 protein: CASSSSGTALHF; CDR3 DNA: -
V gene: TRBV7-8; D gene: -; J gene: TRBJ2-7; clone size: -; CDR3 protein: CASSLGQFYEQYF; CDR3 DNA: TGTGCCAGCAGCTTAGGACAGTTCTACGAGCAGTACTTC
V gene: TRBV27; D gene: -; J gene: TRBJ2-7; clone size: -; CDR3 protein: CASSFKGDGPYEQYF; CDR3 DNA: TGTGCCAGCAGTTTTAAGGGGGACGGTCCCTACGAGCAGTACTTC
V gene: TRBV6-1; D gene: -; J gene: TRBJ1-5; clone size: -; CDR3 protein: CASSEGGRGAYQPQHF; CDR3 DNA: TGTGCCAGCAGTGAAGGGGGGAGGGGGGCTTATCAGCCCCAGCATTTT
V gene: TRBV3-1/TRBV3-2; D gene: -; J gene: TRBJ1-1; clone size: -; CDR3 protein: CASSQGNDRSAEAFF; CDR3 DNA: TGTGCCAGCAGCCAAGGAAATGACAGGTCCGCTGAAGCTTTCTTT
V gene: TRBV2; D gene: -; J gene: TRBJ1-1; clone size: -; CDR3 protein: CASINSQVANTEAFF; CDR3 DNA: TGTGCCAGCATCAATTCACAGGTGGCGAACACTGAAGCTTTCTTT
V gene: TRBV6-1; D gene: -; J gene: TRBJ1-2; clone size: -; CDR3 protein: CASSEFPAGGDYGYTF; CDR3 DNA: TGTGCCAGCAGTGAATTCCCTGCCGGAGGGGACTATGGCTACACCTTC
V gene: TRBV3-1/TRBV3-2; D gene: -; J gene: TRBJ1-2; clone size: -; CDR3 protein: CASSQGASAGYTF; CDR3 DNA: TGTGCCAGCAGCCAAGGCGCTTCCGCGGGCTACACCTTC
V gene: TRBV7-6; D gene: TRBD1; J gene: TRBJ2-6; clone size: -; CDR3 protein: CASSHRDRDSSGANVLTF; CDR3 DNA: TGTGCCAGCAGCCACCGGGACAGGGACTCATCTGGGGCCAACGTCCTGACTTTC
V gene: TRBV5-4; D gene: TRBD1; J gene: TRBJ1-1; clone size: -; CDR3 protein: CASSLKDRANTEAFF; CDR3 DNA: TGTGCCAGCAGCTTGAAGGACAGGGCGAACACTGAAGCTTTCTTT
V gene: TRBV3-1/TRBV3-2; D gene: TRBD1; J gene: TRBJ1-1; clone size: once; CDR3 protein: CASSPPDRGNTEAFF; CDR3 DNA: TGTGCCAGCAGCCCACCGGACAGGGGGAACACTGAAGCTTTCTTT
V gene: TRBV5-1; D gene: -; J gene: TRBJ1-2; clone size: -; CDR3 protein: CASSLSGDGYTF; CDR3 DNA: TGCGCCAGCAGCTTGTCTGGAGACGGCTACACCTTC
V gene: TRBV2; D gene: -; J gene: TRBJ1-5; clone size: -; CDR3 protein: CASSHRYPNQPQHF; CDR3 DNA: TGTGCCAGCAGCCACAGATATCCAAATCAGCCCCAGCATTTT
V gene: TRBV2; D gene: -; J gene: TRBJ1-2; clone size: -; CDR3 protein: CASRPGSARGYTF; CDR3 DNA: TGTGCCAGCAGACCAGGGTCAGCGCGGGGCTACACCTTC
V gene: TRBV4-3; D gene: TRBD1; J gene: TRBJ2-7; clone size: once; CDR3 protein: CASSLERTGTYEQYF; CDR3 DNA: TGCGCCAGCAGCCTTGAACGGACAGGTACCTACGAGCAGTACTTC
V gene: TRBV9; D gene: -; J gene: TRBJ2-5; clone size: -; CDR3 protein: CASSVGGGVGQETQYF; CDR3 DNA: TGTGCCAGCAGCGTAGGTGGAGGGGTCGGACAAGAGACCCAGTACTTC
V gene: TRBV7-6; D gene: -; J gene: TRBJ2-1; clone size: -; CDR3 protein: CASSSGPRGALSSYNEQFF; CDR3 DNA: TGTGCCAGCAGCTCGGGACCTCGGGGGGCCCTCAGCTCCTACAATGAGCAGTTCTTC
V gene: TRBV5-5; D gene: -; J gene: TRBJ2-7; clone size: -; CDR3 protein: CASSLARGVYEQYF; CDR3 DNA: TGTGCCAGCAGCTTGGCAAGGGGTGTATACGAGCAGTACTTC
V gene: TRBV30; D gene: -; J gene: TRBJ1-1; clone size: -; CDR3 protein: CAWSPQGRTEAFF; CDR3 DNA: TGTGCCTGGAGTCCACAGGGAAGGACTGAAGCTTTCTTT
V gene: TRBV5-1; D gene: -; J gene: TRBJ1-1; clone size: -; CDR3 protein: CASSRPQGESEAFF; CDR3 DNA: TGCGCCAGCAGCCGCCCACAGGGAGAGAGTGAAGCTTTCTTT
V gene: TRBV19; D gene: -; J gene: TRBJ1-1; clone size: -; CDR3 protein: CASSRLGLNTEAFF; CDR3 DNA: TGTGCCAGTAGTAGACTAGGACTGAACACTGAAGCTTTCTTT
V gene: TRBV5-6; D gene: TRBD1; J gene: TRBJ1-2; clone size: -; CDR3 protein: CASSSPSTGRYGYTF; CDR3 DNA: TGTGCCAGCAGCTCCCCTTCGACAGGGCGTTATGGCTACACCTTC
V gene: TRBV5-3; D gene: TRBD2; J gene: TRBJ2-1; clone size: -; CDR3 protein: CARSLGLAGLNEQFF; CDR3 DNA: TGTGCCAGAAGCTTGGGGCTAGCGGGGCTGAATGAGCAGTTCTTC
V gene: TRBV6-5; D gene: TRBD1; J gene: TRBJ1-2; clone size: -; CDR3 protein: CASSYAGDRGGYGYTF; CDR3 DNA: TGTGCCAGCAGTTACGCCGGGGACAGGGGGGGCTATGGCTACACCTTC
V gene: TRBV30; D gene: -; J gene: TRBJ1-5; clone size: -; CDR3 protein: CAWSVQAGQRSNQPQHF; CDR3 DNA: TGTGCCTGGAGTGTACAGGCAGGGCAAAGGAGCAATCAGCCCCAGCATTTT
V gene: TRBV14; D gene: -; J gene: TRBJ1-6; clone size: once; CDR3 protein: CASSQVSGTYNSPLHF; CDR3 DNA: TGTGCCAGCAGCCAAGTATCCGGGACCTATAATTCACCCCTCCACTTT
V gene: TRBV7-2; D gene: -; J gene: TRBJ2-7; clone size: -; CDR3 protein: CASSLKPGGWNEQYF; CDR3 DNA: TGTGCCAGCAGCTTAAAGCCAGGGGGGTGGAACGAGCAGTACTTC
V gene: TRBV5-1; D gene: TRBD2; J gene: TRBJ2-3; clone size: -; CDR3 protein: CASSSVLAGAADTQYF; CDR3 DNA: TGCGCCAGCAGCTCGGTACTAGCGGGGGCCGCAGATACGCAGTATTTT
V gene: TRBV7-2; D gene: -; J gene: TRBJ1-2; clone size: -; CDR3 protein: CASSPQGYGYTF; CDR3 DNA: TGTGCCAGCAGCCCACAGGGTTATGGCTACACCTTC
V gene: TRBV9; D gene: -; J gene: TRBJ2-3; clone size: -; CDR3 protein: CASSVDSPGTDTQYF; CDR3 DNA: TGTGCCAGCAGCGTAGACAGTCCCGGCACAGATACGCAGTATTTT
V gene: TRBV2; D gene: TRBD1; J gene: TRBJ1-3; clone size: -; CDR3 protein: CASAPEGQPRRNTIYF; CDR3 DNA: TGTGCCAGCGCCCCCGAGGGACAGCCGCGAAGAAACACCATATATTTT
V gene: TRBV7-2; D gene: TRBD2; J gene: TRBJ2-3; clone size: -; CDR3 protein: CASSLVPTSGATDTQYF; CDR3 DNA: TGTGCCAGCAGCTTAGTTCCGACTAGCGGTGCCACAGATACGCAGTATTTT
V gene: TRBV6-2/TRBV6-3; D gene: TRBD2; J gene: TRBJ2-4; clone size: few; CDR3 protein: CASSSPGLAGGLAKNIQYF; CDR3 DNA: TGTGCCAGCAGTTCCCCGGGACTAGCGGGGGGTTTAGCCAAAAACATTCAGTACTTC
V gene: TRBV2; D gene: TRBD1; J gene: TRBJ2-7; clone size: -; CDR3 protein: CASSASGQGPYEQYF; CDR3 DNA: TGTGCCAGCAGTGCTTCGGGACAGGGCCCCTACGAGCAGTACTTC
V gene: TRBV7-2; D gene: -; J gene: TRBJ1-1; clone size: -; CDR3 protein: CASSFSESGGTEAFF; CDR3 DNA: TGTGCCAGCAGCTTCTCTGAGAGTGGGGGGACTGAAGCTTTCTTT
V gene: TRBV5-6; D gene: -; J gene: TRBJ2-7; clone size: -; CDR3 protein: CASSTKTRYSYEQYF; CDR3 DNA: TGTGCCAGCAGCACCAAGACTAGATATTCCTACGAGCAGTACTTC
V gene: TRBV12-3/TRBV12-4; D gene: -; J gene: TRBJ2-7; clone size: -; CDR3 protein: CASSLLPSGEQYF; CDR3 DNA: TGTGCCAGCAGTTTGTTACCTAGTGGAGAGCAGTACTTC
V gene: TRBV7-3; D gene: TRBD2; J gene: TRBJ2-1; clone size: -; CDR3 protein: CASSALTSGRKNEQFF; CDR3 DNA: TGTGCCAGCAGCGCCCTGACTAGCGGGAGGAAGAATGAGCAGTTCTTC
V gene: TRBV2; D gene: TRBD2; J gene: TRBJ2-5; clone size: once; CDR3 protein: CASSVGPGGAETQYF; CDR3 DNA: TGTGCCAGCAGTGTGGGGCCCGGGGGGGCCGAGACCCAGTACTTC
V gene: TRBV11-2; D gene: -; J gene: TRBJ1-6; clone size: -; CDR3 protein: CASSVQDSAVGALHF; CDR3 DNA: TGTGCCAGCAGCGTACAGGACAGCGCAGTTGGGGCCCTCCACTTT
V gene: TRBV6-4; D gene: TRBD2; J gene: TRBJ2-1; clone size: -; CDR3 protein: CASAPSGGSYNEQFF; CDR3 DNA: TGTGCCAGCGCCCCAAGCGGGGGCTCCTACAATGAGCAGTTCTTC
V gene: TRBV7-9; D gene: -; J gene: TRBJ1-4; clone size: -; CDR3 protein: CASSPDGMREKLFF; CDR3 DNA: TGTGCCAGCAGCCCAGACGGCATGAGGGAAAAACTGTTTTTT
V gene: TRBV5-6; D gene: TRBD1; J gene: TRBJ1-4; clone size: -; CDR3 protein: CASSRNWPPGQNNEKLFF; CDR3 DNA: TGTGCCAGCAGCCGGAATTGGCCGCCGGGACAGAATAATGAAAAACTGTTTTTT
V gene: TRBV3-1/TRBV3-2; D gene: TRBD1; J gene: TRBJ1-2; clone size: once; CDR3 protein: CASSPPGTGGGYTF; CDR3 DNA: TGTGCCAGCAGTCCACCCGGGACAGGGGGCGGCTACACCTTC
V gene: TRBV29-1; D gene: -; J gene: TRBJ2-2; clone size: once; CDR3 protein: CSAQTNTGELFF; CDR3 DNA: TGCAGCGCCCAGACGAACACCGGGGAGCTGTTTTTT
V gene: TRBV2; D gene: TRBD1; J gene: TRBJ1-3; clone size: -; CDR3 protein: CASRDRGRIPGNTIYF; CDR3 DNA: TGTGCCAGCAGAGACAGGGGGCGTATTCCTGGAAACACCATATATTTT
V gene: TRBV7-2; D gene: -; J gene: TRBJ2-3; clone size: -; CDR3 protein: CASSLAVATDTQYF; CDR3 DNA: TGTGCCAGCAGCTTAGCGGTGGCCACAGATACGCAGTATTTT
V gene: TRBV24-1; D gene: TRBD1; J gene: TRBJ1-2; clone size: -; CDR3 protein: CATSDSLGQGIYGYTF; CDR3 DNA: TGTGCCACCAGTGACTCGCTGGGACAGGGGATTTATGGCTACACCTTC
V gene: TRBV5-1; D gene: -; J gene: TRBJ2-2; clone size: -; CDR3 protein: CASSLKTTTGELFF; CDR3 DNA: TGCGCCAGCAGCTTGAAGACTACGACCGGGGAGCTGTTTTTT
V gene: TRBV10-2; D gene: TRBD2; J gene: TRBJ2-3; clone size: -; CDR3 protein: CASSEGLAGGPASTDTQYF; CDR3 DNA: TGCGCCAGCAGTGAGGGGCTGGCGGGGGGTCCGGCTAGCACAGATACGCAGTATTTT
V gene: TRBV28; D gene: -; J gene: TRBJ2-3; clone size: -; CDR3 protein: CASSLDTQYF; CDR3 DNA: TGTGCCAGCAGTCTGGATACGCAGTATTTT
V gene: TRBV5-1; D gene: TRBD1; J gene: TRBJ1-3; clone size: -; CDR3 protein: CASSLSTDRGRNTIYF; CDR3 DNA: TGCGCCAGCAGCTTGTCGACGGACAGGGGAAGAAACACCATATATTTT
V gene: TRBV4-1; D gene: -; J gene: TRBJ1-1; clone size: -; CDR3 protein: CASSTIQGLNTEAFF; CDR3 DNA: TGCGCCAGCTCTACTATACAGGGCCTGAACACTGAAGCTTTCTTT
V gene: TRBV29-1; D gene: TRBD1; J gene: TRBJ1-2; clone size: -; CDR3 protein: CSVTGQGRSGYTF; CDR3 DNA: TGCAGCGTTACGGGACAGGGGCGTTCGGGCTACACCTTC
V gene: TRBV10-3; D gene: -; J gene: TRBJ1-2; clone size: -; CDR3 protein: CAISKQGDYGYTF; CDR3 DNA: TGTGCCATCAGTAAACAGGGCGACTATGGCTACACCTTC